The present T cell receptor beta chain was sequenced within a study of cytomegalovirus exposure and HLA in healthy donors. Overall study context: A preliminary data release comprised 80 million or so unique TCRs obtained from HLA-typed donors. Broader study findings: Under 20,000 TCR beta sequences were associated with HLA alleles at 0.05 false discovery rate in a later analysis. Some TCR beta chains (around 180 of them) were listed as cytomegalovirus-associated. Analysis was performed later, and it showed HLA-associated TCR beta chains to be more clonally expanded than equally common others.

The PCR contained 60 Vbeta and 13 Jbeta primers. The repertoire was sequenced with immunoSEQ multiplex PCR; TCRdb's copy has only in-frame clones and lacks some. The sample contains under 250,000 clones, around 86% of which appear only once. With respect to this clone: Its cognate antigen is unknown.

The specimen was PBMCs. The origin of this receptor is a woman aged 50 to 60 in good health and CMV-seropositive.

The DNA for the CDR3 is TGCGCCAGCAGCTCACTCAGGGTTACCGGGGAGCTGTTTTTT. Its protein is CASSSLRVTGELFF. The chain has TRBV5-1 and TRBJ2-2; D perhaps matches TRBD1 (5 bases). The CDR3 has 14 residues. Germline V gene lookup returns CDR1 SGHRS and CDR2 YFSETQ. V was shortened by 3 bases and J by 5 bases, with 11 bases between the two germline ends.